This entry features one T cell receptor beta chain sequence. This clonotype was seen once. Its antigen remains unidentified. Base-call qualities are not available, and no considerably larger clone is one nucleotide away. Ficoll-Paque density gradient centrifugation was used to isolate PBMCs. This specimen belongs to a study of T-cell memory formation after mild COVID-19 (dated by TCRdb to about 2021). Notes on the research overall: TCR sequence clusters from the two donors were found to be largely donor specific. Two young, previously healthy adult volunteers, one female and one male, were included in the cohort. T-cell clones expanding and contracting after mild COVID-19 in two donors were tracked by longitudinal TCRalpha and TCRbeta repertoire sequencing. What the work shows at the level of the full study, not this receptor alone: Some responding clones were detected in pre-infection memory, suggesting pre-existing cross-reactive memory T cells joined the SARS-CoV-2 response. Only two mild cases were covered in the study, and larger cohorts including severe cases with pre-infection samples were considered necessary. The second-wave clones that peaked on day 37 were not confirmed to be SARS-CoV-2 specific. Balanced CD4/CD8 phenotypes were observed for clones contracting from day 15 to 85, whereas a bias towards CD4+ was observed for a second wave of clones expanding from day 15 to 37. Contracting CD4+ clones turned up mainly in the CM and EM memory subsets, whereas EMRA was where CD8+ clones were enriched.

Sequencing was performed on an Illumina NovaSeq 6000. Using 5'RACE with constant-segment primers, TCRalpha and TCRbeta cDNA libraries were constructed, with sample barcodes and unique molecular identifiers added in the process. RNA was extracted from every sample with Trizol reagent. Libraries were amplified in two PCR steps, with a second sample barcode and Illumina TruSeq adapters added in the second step. Libraries were sequenced on an Illumina NovaSeq with 2 x 150 bp paired-end reads. Per the authors' processing: Demultiplexing of reads and collapsing into UMI-guided consensus sequences were performed with migec v1.2.7. With mixcr v2.1.11, UMI consensuses were aligned to TRA and TRB V and J templates and assembled into clonotypes. Expanded or contracted clonotypes were those called significant by both edgeR and NoisET, with noise models trained on biological replicates. For edgeR calls, a false discovery rate-adjusted p below 0.01 and a log2 fold-change threshold of 1 were applied. As an exploratory analysis of dynamics, max-normalized trajectories of the 1000 most abundant clonotypes were examined by PCA with hierarchical clustering. Each responding clone was given a CD4 or CD8 phenotype based on the CD4+ and CD8+ repertoires, which had been sequenced separately. Clones were called with MiXCR by TCRdb after fastp trimmed the public reads at Q25, and only in-frame beta chains were retained. Rows merge per CDR3 protein into single entries with the most common DNA and genes. For this entry, the V and J calls and clone size follow TCRdb and not the study's own pipeline. Counted in this sample were about 350,000 distinct CDR3 sequences; 25% to 30% of them appeared once. The ten most abundant clones make up roughly 12% of the sample.

The sample consisted of PBMCs or a T cell subset sorted from them (not recorded which). This clonotype was sampled from an adult woman who had mild COVID-19 (a few samples of this study predate the infection). The sample titles of this study are shuffled in the database, so cell type and time point are left out; the donor was told from shared clones.

CDR3 protein: CASGIGEGGSPLHF. The nucleotide sequence reads as follows: TGTGCCAGTGGAATTGGGGAGGGCGGTTCACCCCTCCACTTT. The V and J genes are TRBV19 and TRBJ1-6; a confident D gene designation cannot be given. CDR3 length: 14 amino acids, cysteine to phenylalanine. Only the CDR3 portion is preserved as DNA: 42 bases, with reading frame beginning at the first base. V and J are truncated by 8 bases and 9 bases respectively, leaving an intervening sequence of 17 bases. Looking up the germline V gene (reference sequence) yields CDR1 LNHDA and CDR2 SQIVND. Reference TRBV19 and TRBJ1-6 genes cover what lies past the CDR3, so the full variable domain is DGGITQSPKYLFRKEGQNVTLSCEQNLNHDAMYWYRQDPGQGLRLIYYSQIVNDFQKGDIAEGYSVSREKKESFPLTVTSAQKNPTAFYLCASGIGEGGSPLHFGNGTRLTVT.